This T cell receptor beta chain was profiled in a study of blood T cell repertoires in COVID-19. V lost 7 bases to trimming and J lost 1 base, with 11 bases between them. The CDR3 consists of 15 residues. Germline assignment: CDR1 LNHDA and CDR2 SQIVND (reference sequence). TCRdb's table, derived via immunoSEQ multiplex PCR, lists solely in-frame clones and lacks some. The table lists about 89,000 clones, 60% to 80% of them singletons, with over 13% in the top ten. The receptor comes from an elderly woman with acute or convalescent COVID-19. The chain couples TRBV19 to TRBJ2-6; tentative D call: TRBD1 (6 bases). Sequenced input: peripheral blood. CDR3 loop: CASTLQGSGANVLTF. CDR3 bases: TGTGCCAGTACCTTACAGGGATCTGGGGCCAACGTCCTGACTTTC.